Listed here is a single TCR beta chain. The antigen remains unidentified. One end of the junction fails to match germline, which may point to a read error. This record belongs to a study of tumor-infiltrating lymphocytes in primary liver carcinoma. Study summary: All patients, whether men or women, fell within 30 to 69 years of age. With diameters of roughly 4 to 10 cm, tumors were stage T1-T3 N0M0.

Study conclusions and caveats: A significantly higher top-250-clone fraction was found in tumors than in blood (p = 0.039). Lesser overlap characterized tumor-adjacent and tumor-blood pairs relative to tumor region pairs.

The CDR3 runs to 14 residues. Germline CDR1 reads SQVTM; CDR2 reads ANQGSEA. A constant-region primer primed TCR beta cDNA synthesis from around 500 ng of total RNA. A slightly modified ARM-PCR protocol with three nested multiplex PCR rounds produced these TCR beta libraries. Primers for the first two PCR rounds were TRBV1-TRBV30 forward primers and a C-beta reverse primer (approximately 10 cycles per round). One entry per CDR3 protein results from TCRdb running MiXCR on the multiplex PCR reads. The table lists about 310,000 distinct CDR3 sequences, more than 55% of them singletons. Unsorted whole blood yielded blood RNA, and germline DNA was extracted as well.

The material sequenced was peripheral blood. The receptor was isolated from a woman aged 30 to 39 with primary liver carcinoma and hepatitis B virus infection. The V call is TRBV29-1, the J call TRBJ2-3, with a weak D call TRBD2 (5 bases). CDR3 coding DNA: TGTAGCGTTGAAGAAGGAGTAGGCATAGATACGCAGTATTTT. Residues: CSVEEGVGIDTQYF.